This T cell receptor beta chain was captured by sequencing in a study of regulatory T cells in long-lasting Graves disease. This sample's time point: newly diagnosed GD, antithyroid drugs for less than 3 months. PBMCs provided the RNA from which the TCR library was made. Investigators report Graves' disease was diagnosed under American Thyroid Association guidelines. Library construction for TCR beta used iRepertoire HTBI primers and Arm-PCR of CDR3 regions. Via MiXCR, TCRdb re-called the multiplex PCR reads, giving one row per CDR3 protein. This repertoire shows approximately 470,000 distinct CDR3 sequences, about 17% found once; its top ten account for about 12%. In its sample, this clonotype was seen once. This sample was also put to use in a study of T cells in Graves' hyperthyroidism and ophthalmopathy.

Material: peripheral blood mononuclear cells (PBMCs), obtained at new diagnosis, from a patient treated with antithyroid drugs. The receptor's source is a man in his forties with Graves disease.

For the CDR3, the DNA is TGTGCCAGCAGTTTTGCGGGGGGTTACGAGCAGTACTTC. It encodes CASSFAGGYEQYF. The V and J genes are TRBV28 and TRBJ2-7; 8 nucleotides align to TRBD2. V shed 3 bases, J shed 4 bases, and the junction held 2 bases outside the gene matches. The CDR3 sequence is 13 residues long. In germline, CDR1 is MDHEN, CDR2 SYDVKM.